This passage covers 17 T cell receptor beta chains from one sample sequenced in a study of blood T cell repertoires in COVID-19. Clones were read by immunoSEQ multiplex PCR, and TCRdb kept only the in-frame ones, dropping some. The sample lists more than 95,000 clones; roughly nine tenths were seen once. Sequencing was carried out using peripheral blood. The origin of the receptors is a man aged 60 to 69 with acute or convalescent COVID-19.

The chain carries TRBV7-7 and TRBJ1-2; 7 bases map to TRBD1. CDR1 SSHAT and CDR2 FNYEAQ come from the germline V gene (reference sequence). The CDR3 is made up of 16 amino acids. V trimming: 4 bases; J trimming: 0 bases; junction bases outside the gene matches: 8. The CDR3 sequence is CASSSKGTAANYGYTF. In nucleotides, the CDR3 is TGTGCCAGCAGCTCAAAGGGGACAGCAGCTAACTATGGCTACACCTTC. The entire variable domain, with the rest obtained from reference TRBV7-7 and TRBJ1-2, is as follows: GAGVSQSPRYKVTKRGQDVTLRCDPISSHATLYWYQQALGQGPEFLTYFNYEAQPDKSGLPSDRFSAERPEGSISTLTIQRTEQRDSAMYRCASSSKGTAANYGYTFGSGTRLTVV.

The rearrangement uses TRBV10-1 and TRBJ1-2; 7 positions match TRBD1. Germline lookup yields CDR1 WNHNN and CDR2 SYGVQD (reference sequence). Trimming cost V 4 bases and J 5 bases; bases outside gene matches: 4. The length of the CDR3 is 13 residues. The CDR3 DNA reads TGCGCCAGCAGTGCCGGGACAGCTTATGGCTACACCTTC. Translated: CASSAGTAYGYTF.

The CDR3 sequence: CASRPGFSYNEQFF. As DNA, the CDR3 is TGTGCCAGCAGGCCGGGGTTCTCCTACAATGAGCAGTTCTTC. This rearrangement joins TRBV6-5 to TRBJ2-1; tentative D call: TRBD2 (5 bases). Germline lookup yields CDR1 MNHEY and CDR2 SVGAGI. Trimming pared 6 bases from V and 0 bases from J, leaving 9 bases between. The CDR3 is 14 residues long.

This chain joins TRBV19 and TRBJ1-1, with D tentatively TRBD1 (5 bases). The CDR3 consists of 14 residues. V dropped 5 bases and J dropped 5 bases, with 15 bases sitting between them. CDR1 and CDR2 from the germline V gene are LNHDA and SQIVND (reference sequence). This CDR3 reads CASSLGPGRTEAFF. As DNA, the CDR3 is TGTGCCAGTAGTTTGGGGCCTGGGCGGACTGAAGCTTTCTTT. Drawing the rest from reference TRBV19 and TRBJ1-1, the complete variable domain is DGGITQSPKYLFRKEGQNVTLSCEQNLNHDAMYWYRQDPGQGLRLIYYSQIVNDFQKGDIAEGYSVSREKKESFPLTVTSAQKNPTAFYLCASSLGPGRTEAFFGQGTRLTVV.

The V and J genes are TRBV6-6 and TRBJ2-1, with D possibly being TRBD2 (5 bases). This CDR3 region has 14 residues. Trimming left V 2 bases short and J 5 bases short, with 10 bases between. Germline CDR1 MNHNY, CDR2 SVGAGI (reference sequence). DNA for the CDR3: TGTGCCAGCAGTTACACACAGCGGAACAATGAGCAGTTCTTC. Its translation: CASSYTQRNNEQFF.

This clone has a single count. The chain recombines TRBV7-8 with TRBJ1-2; D is undetermined. This CDR3 is 17 amino acids long. Germline V gene sequence: CDR1 SGHVS, CDR2 FQNEAQ. V shed 2 bases and J shed 4 bases, with 20 bases lying between them. In DNA, the CDR3 is TGTGCCAGCAGCTTATTTCGGGGAAGCTCGACTGCCTATGGCTACACCTTC. Its translation is CASSLFRGSSTAYGYTF.

The J gene is TRBJ2-2, the V gene TRBV6-6; 8 bases agree with TRBD1. Germline V CDR1 and CDR2: MNHNY, SVGAGI (reference sequence). J gave up 8 bases and V 7 bases, and 12 bases lay outside the gene matches. This CDR3 spans 15 amino acids. The CDR3 sequence is CASTFWTGRRGELFF. CDR3 bases: TGTGCCAGCACCTTCTGGACAGGGAGAAGAGGGGAGCTGTTTTTT.

The J gene is TRBJ1-1, the V gene TRBV3-1 (or the pseudogene TRBV3-2), with D unclear. Trimming removed 3 bases at V and 1 base at J, with 6 bases between. The CDR3 runs 13 residues. Germline CDR1 and CDR2: LGHDT and YNNKEL (reference sequence). This CDR3 is CASSHAQNTEAFF. CDR3 coding DNA: TGTGCCAGCAGCCATGCACAGAACACTGAAGCTTTCTTT.

The chain recombines TRBV15 with TRBJ2-1; D is possibly TRBD2 (5 bases). This CDR3 has 15 amino acids. Germline assignment: CDR1 LNHNV and CDR2 YYDKDF (reference sequence). The V gene lost 9 bases and the J gene lost 0 bases, with 15 bases spanning the gap. The chain's CDR3 is CATAADLISYNEQFF. Written as DNA, the CDR3 is TGTGCCACAGCGGCGGACTTGATCTCCTACAATGAGCAGTTCTTC. Filled out from reference TRBV15 and TRBJ2-1, the complete variable domain reads DAMVIQNPRYQVTQFGKPVTLSCSQTLNHNVMYWYQQKSSQAPKLLFHYYDKDFNNEADTPDNFQSRRPNTSFCFLDIRSPGLGDTAMYLCATAADLISYNEQFFGPGTRLTVL.

The gene calls are TRBV7-2 and TRBJ1-5; D may be TRBD1 (5 bases). Germline assignment: CDR1 SGHTA and CDR2 FQGNSA. There are 15 residues in the CDR3. V lost 1 base, J lost 2 bases, and 9 bases lay in between. The CDR3 bases are TGTGCCAGCAGCTTAGGACAGCCCGGCAATCAGCCCCAGCATTTT. It translates to CASSLGQPGNQPQHF.

This clone was recorded only once. V usage is TRBV27 and J usage is TRBJ1-1, with D perhaps TRBD1 (5 bases). Germline V gives CDR1 MNHEY, CDR2 SMNVEV (reference sequence). Trimming removed 2 bases at V and 3 bases at J, with 7 bases between. This CDR3 contains 13 residues. The CDR3 protein is CASSLGGDTEAFF. In DNA form, the CDR3 reads TGTGCCAGCAGTTTAGGGGGGGACACTGAAGCTTTCTTT.

The gene calls are TRBV5-1 and TRBJ1-1, with 11 bases identical to TRBD1. V trimming: 4 bases; J trimming: 3 bases; junction bases outside the gene matches: 5. From germline, CDR1 is SGHRS and CDR2 YFSETQ. The CDR3 runs to 15 residues. The CDR3 region is CASSPGQGVDTEAFF. CDR3 sequence (DNA): TGCGCCAGCAGCCCGGGACAGGGGGTTGACACTGAAGCTTTCTTT.

The chain combines TRBV5-6 with TRBJ2-1, with D possibly matching TRBD2 (7 bases). Deletions cut 0 bases from V and 8 bases from J, with 12 bases between. Germline lookup yields CDR1 SGHDT and CDR2 YYEEEE. The CDR3 is 14 residues long. DNA of the CDR3: TGTGCCAGCAGCTTGGCCACGGGGGGCCATGAGCAGTTCTTC. Amino acid sequence: CASSLATGGHEQFF.

With respect to this clone: This CDR3 is also generated by other DNA sequences in the sample. The rearrangement joins TRBV19 to TRBJ1-2, with 9 bases identical to TRBD1. Germline V gene data show CDR1 as LNHDA and CDR2 as SQIVND (reference sequence). The CDR3 covers 14 residues. V lost 3 bases, J lost 2 bases, and 1 base stayed unmatched. CDR3 DNA: TGTGCCAGTAGTATCGGGACAGGGAACTATGGCTACACCTTC. It is translated as CASSIGTGNYGYTF.

The chain carries TRBV18 and TRBJ2-1; D unclear. In germline, CDR1 is KGHSH, CDR2 LQKENI. This CDR3 spans 13 amino acids. With 0 bases removed from V and 7 bases from J, the gap between germline ends came to 7 bases. In DNA form, the CDR3 reads TGTGCCAGCTCACCACCGGGCAAGAATGAGCAGTTCTTC. It yields the protein CASSPPGKNEQFF. The whole variable domain, remainder taken from reference TRBV18 and TRBJ2-1, is NAGVMQNPRHLVRRRGQEARLRCSPMKGHSHVYWYRQLPEEGLKFMVYLQKENIIDESGMPKERFSAEFPKEGPSILRIQQVVRGDSAAYFCASSPPGKNEQFFGPGTRLTVL.

As for this clone: Other DNA variants within this sample encode the same CDR3. The chain employs TRBV6-5 and TRBJ1-6; TRBD1 matches 8 bases. Germline CDR1 MNHEY, CDR2 SVGAGI. The CDR3 extends over 13 amino acids. After removal of 6 bases from V and 13 bases from J, the junction contained 8 bases not matched to a gene. CDR3 sequence reads: CASRPGQGSPLHF. The CDR3 region has the DNA TGTGCCAGCAGGCCAGGACAGGGATCGCCCCTCCACTTT.

Only a few counts were recorded for this clone. The chain uses TRBV3-1 (or the pseudogene TRBV3-2) and TRBJ1-2; D is possibly TRBD1 (6 bases). The germline V gene encodes CDR1 LGHDT and CDR2 YNNKEL (reference sequence). V lost 1 base to trimming and J lost 4 bases, with 13 bases between them. This CDR3 is built from 15 residues. The CDR3 protein is CASSQAAGDRYGYTF. The DNA of the CDR3 is TGTGCCAGCAGCCAAGCCGCAGGGGACCGCTATGGCTACACCTTC.